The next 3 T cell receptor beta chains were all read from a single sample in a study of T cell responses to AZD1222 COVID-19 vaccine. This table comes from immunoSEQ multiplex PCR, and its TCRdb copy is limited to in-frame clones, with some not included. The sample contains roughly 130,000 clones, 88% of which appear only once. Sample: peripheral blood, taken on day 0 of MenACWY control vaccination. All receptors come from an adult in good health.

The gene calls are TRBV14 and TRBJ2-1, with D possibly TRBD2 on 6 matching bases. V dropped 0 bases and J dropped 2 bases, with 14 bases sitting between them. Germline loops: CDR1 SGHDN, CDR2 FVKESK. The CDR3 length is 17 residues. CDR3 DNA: TGTGCCAGCAGCCAAGATCATCTTGCGGGAACCTACAATGAGCAGTTCTTC. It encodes CASSQDHLAGTYNEQFF.

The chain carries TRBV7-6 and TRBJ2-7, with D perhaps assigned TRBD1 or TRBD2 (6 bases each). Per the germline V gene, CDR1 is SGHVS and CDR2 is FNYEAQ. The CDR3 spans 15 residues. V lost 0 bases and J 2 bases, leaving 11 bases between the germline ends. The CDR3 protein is CASSLAEGGTYEQYF. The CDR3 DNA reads TGTGCCAGCAGCTTAGCGGAGGGGGGAACCTACGAGCAGTACTTC.

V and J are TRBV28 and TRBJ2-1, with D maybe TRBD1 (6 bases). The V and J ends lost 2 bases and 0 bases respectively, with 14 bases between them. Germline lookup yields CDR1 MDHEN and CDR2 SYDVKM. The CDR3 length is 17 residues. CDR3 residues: CASSLRTALPSYNEQFF. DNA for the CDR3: TGTGCCAGCAGTTTAAGGACAGCACTCCCCTCCTACAATGAGCAGTTCTTC.